This TCR beta chain was obtained from a study of cytomegalovirus exposure and HLA in healthy donors. Overall study findings and caveats: In a later analysis, the majority of CMV-associated beta chains seemingly showed HLA restriction. What TCR beta sequences reportedly achieved was accurate prediction of HLA-A and HLA-B alleles in most subjects. In presence/absence analyses, roughly uniform sequencing depth across donors was assumed.

The PCR employed 60 Vbeta primers together with 13 Jbeta primers. Profiling relied on immunoSEQ multiplex PCR, and the TCRdb table lists in-frame clones only, not all of them. The table shows fewer than 200,000 clones, with 60% to 80% occurring only once. Germline V gives CDR1 MNHNS, CDR2 SASEGT. The CDR3 consists of 15 residues. For this clone: Its antigen is still unknown. One end of the junction is discordant with germline, which a read error may explain.

The TCR originated in a man aged 55 to 70 in good health and CMV-seronegative. Sequenced sample: PBMCs. This chain joins TRBV6-1 and TRBJ2-3; a weak D match, TRBD1 (6 bases). CDR3 nucleotides: TGTGCCAGCAGTGGACAGGCTCTTCGCACGGATACGCAGTATTTT. Protein product: CASSGQALRTDTQYF.